This T cell receptor (beta chain) was recorded in a study of T cell responses to AZD1222 COVID-19 vaccine. Study-level findings and limits: The donor group comprised mostly white British people and more females; the analysis possibly underestimated clonal diversity.

A note on this clone: What it recognizes is unknown.

The J segment lost 0 bases and the V segment lost 3 bases, leaving 5 bases of the junction unmatched. This CDR3 is built from 16 residues. In germline, CDR1 is DFQATT, CDR2 SNEGSKA (reference sequence). Only in-frame clones appear in the TCRdb table, and some are missing; sequencing was by immunoSEQ multiplex PCR. This table holds 120,000 or so clones, around 90% found once. This clonotype was sampled from an adult in good health. The sequencing used peripheral blood, collected on day 0 of AZD1222 vaccination. V gene TRBV20-1 combines with J gene TRBJ2-6; TRBD1 matches at 7 bases. The CDR3 spells CSASRGQFSGANVLTF. CDR3 coding DNA: TGCAGTGCTAGTAGGGGACAGTTCTCTGGGGCCAACGTCCTGACTTTC.